This paragraph reports one TCR beta chain. The data originate from a study of T cell changes during pregnancy in multiple sclerosis. Trimming stripped 3 bases from V and 5 bases from J, with 16 bases between. CDR3 length: 15 amino acids. The germline CDR1 and CDR2 sequences are KGHSH and LQKENI. Profiling relied on immunoSEQ multiplex PCR, and the TCRdb table lists in-frame clones only, not all of them. This repertoire shows roughly 100,000 clones, roughly nine tenths found once; its top ten account for roughly 3.5%. The source of this sequence is a female donor with multiple sclerosis, enrolled in a pregnancy study. The chain is built from TRBV18 and TRBJ1-2, with TRBD1 as a possible D gene (6 bases). The input for sequencing was peripheral blood, taken after pregnancy. The CDR3, as DNA: TGTGCCAGCTCACCTGACCAAGGGGGGGGATATGGCTACACCTTC. It translates to CASSPDQGGGYGYTF.